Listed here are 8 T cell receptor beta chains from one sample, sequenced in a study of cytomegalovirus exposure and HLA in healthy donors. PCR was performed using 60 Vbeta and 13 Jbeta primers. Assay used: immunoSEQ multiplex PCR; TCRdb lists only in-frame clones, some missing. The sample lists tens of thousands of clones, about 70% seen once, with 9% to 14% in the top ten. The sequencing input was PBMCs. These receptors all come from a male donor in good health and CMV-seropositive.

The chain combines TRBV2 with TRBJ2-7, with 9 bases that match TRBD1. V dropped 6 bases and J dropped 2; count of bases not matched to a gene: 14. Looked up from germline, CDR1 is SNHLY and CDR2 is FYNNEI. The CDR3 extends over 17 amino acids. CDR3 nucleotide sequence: TGTGCCAGCAGCTCTCTTGACCCGGGACAGGGAGCCTACGAGCAGTACTTC. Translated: CASSSLDPGQGAYEQYF. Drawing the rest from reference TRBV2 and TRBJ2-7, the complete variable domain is EPEVTQTPSHQVTQMGQEVILRCVPISNHLYFYWYRQILGQKVEFLVSFYNNEISEKSEIFDDQFSVERPDGSNFTLKIRSTKLEDSAMYFCASSSLDPGQGAYEQYFGPGTRLTVT.

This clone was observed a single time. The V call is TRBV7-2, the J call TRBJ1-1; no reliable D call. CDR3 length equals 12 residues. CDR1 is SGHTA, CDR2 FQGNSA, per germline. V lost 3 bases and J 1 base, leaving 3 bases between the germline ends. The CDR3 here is CASSFRNTEAFF. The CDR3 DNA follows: TGTGCCAGCAGCTTTAGGAACACTGAAGCTTTCTTT.

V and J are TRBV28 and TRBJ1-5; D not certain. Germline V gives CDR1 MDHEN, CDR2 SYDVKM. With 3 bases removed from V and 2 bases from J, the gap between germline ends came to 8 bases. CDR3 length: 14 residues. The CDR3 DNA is TGTGCCAGCAGTTTGCAGCAGGGCAATCAGCCCCAGCATTTT. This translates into CASSLQQGNQPQHF.

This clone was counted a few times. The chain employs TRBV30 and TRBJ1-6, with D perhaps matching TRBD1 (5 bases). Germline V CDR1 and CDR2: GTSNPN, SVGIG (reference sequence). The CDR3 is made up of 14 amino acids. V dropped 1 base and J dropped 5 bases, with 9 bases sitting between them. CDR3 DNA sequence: TGTGCCTGGAGTGCGACAGTTGATAATTCACCCCTCCACTTT. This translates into CAWSATVDNSPLHF.

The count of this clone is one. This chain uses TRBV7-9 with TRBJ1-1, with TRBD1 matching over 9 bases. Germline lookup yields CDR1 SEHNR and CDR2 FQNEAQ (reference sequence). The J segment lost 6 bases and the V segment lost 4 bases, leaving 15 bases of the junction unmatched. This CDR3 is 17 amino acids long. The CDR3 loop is CASSSPRDRAVDAEAFF. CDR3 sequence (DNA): TGTGCCAGCAGCTCCCCCAGGGACAGGGCGGTCGATGCTGAAGCTTTCTTT.

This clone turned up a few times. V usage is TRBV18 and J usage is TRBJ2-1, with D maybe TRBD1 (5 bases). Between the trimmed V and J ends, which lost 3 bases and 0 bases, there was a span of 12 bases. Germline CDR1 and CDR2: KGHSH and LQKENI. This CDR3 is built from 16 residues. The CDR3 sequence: CASSPWGLSSYNEQFF. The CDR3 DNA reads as TGTGCCAGCTCACCCTGGGGCCTTAGCTCCTACAATGAGCAGTTCTTC.

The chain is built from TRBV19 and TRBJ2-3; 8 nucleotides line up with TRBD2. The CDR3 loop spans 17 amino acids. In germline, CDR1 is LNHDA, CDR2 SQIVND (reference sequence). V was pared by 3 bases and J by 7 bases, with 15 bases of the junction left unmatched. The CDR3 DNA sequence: TGTGCCAGTAGTATCCCCCGGGCCAGCGGGAGCGTGAATACGCAGTATTTT. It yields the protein CASSIPRASGSVNTQYF.

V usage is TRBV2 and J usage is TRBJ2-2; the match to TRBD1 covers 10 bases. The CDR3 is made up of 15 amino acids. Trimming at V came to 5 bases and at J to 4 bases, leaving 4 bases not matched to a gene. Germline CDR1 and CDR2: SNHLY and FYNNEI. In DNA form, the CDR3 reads TGTGCCAGCAGTCCAGGGACAGGGGTCACCGGGGAGCTGTTTTTT. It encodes CASSPGTGVTGELFF. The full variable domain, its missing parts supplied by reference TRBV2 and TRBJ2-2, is EPEVTQTPSHQVTQMGQEVILRCVPISNHLYFYWYRQILGQKVEFLVSFYNNEISEKSEIFDDQFSVERPDGSNFTLKIRSTKLEDSAMYFCASSPGTGVTGELFFGEGSRLTVL.